These T cell receptor beta chains were read from a single sample in a study of cytomegalovirus exposure and HLA in healthy donors. The assay was immunoSEQ multiplex PCR, and TCRdb's table has in-frame clones only and misses some. The sample includes about 73,000 clones, 70% to 90% of them seen just once. The sample consisted of PBMCs. Receptors were obtained from a woman aged 18-30 years in good health and CMV-seropositive. CDR3s include the opening cysteine and the closing phenylalanine or tryptophan. D genes are given only for firm matches. A row's size may be missing; if present it is once, few, many or a size class.

abundance: .; j_gene: TRBJ1-5; d_gene: .; v_gene: TRBV13; CDR3nt: TGTGCCAGCAGTTTAAGTCTAAATAGCAATCAGCCCCAGCATTTT; CDR3aa: CASSLSLNSNQPQHF
abundance: .; j_gene: TRBJ2-3; d_gene: .; v_gene: TRBV4-1; CDR3nt: TGCGCCAGCAGCCTCCACGAAAGCGATAGAGTAGATACGCAGTATTTT; CDR3aa: CASSLHESDRVDTQYF
abundance: .; j_gene: TRBJ2-7; d_gene: .; v_gene: TRBV11-2; CDR3nt: TGTGCCAGCAGCTCGAGACAGTCCTCCTACGAGCAGTACTTC; CDR3aa: CASSSRQSSYEQYF
abundance: few; j_gene: TRBJ1-2; d_gene: .; v_gene: TRBV2; CDR3nt: TGTGCCAGCAGTGAGAGGCAGGACAATGGCTACACCTTC; CDR3aa: CASSERQDNGYTF
abundance: .; j_gene: TRBJ1-1; d_gene: .; v_gene: TRBV4-2; CDR3nt: TGTGCCAGCAGCCAAGAACAGGGATCGAACACTGAAGCTTTCTTT; CDR3aa: CASSQEQGSNTEAFF
abundance: .; j_gene: TRBJ2-1; d_gene: .; v_gene: TRBV5-5; CDR3nt: TGTGCCAGCAGCTTGGTGTACAGAAACGAGCAGTTCTTC; CDR3aa: CASSLVYRNEQFF
abundance: .; j_gene: TRBJ1-1; d_gene: .; v_gene: TRBV30; CDR3nt: TGTGCCTGGGAAGAAGGGGGTGAAGCTTTCTTT; CDR3aa: CAWEEGGEAFF
abundance: .; j_gene: TRBJ2-1; d_gene: TRBD1; v_gene: TRBV28; CDR3nt: TGTGCCAGCAGTTTGGCAGGGGGCCCTTTAAGTGAGCAGTTCTTC; CDR3aa: CASSLAGGPLSEQFF
abundance: .; j_gene: TRBJ1-4; d_gene: .; v_gene: TRBV5-1; CDR3nt: TGCGCCAGCAGCCGGGCAGGGTCGGTTGAAAAACTGTTTTTT; CDR3aa: CASSRAGSVEKLFF
abundance: .; j_gene: TRBJ2-3; d_gene: .; v_gene: TRBV6-4; CDR3nt: TGTGCCAGCAGCCTGACTAGTTTTGCCGATACGCAGTATTTT; CDR3aa: CASSLTSFADTQYF
abundance: .; j_gene: TRBJ1-2; d_gene: .; v_gene: TRBV11-2; CDR3nt: TGTGCCAGCAGCTTAGGTAGCCAGAATGGCTACACCTTC; CDR3aa: CASSLGSQNGYTF
abundance: .; j_gene: TRBJ1-5; d_gene: .; v_gene: TRBV7-8; CDR3nt: TGTGCCAGCAGCCTAGGGACCGGGACAATTTATAGCAATCAGCCCCAGCATTTT; CDR3aa: CASSLGTGTIYSNQPQHF
abundance: .; j_gene: TRBJ2-1; d_gene: TRBD2; v_gene: TRBV6-5; CDR3nt: TGTGCCAGCAGTTACTCTGGGAGGGCCGGGTACAATGAGCAGTTCTTC; CDR3aa: CASSYSGRAGYNEQFF
abundance: .; j_gene: TRBJ1-1; d_gene: .; v_gene: TRBV14; CDR3nt: TGTGCCAGCAGCCAAAGGGGGGGAAGGATGAACACTGAAGCTTTCTTT; CDR3aa: CASSQRGGRMNTEAFF
abundance: once; j_gene: TRBJ2-1; d_gene: TRBD1; v_gene: TRBV29-1; CDR3nt: TGCAGCGTTGTAGGCCCCCGGGACAGACCATACAATGAGCAGTTCTTC; CDR3aa: CSVVGPRDRPYNEQFF
abundance: .; j_gene: TRBJ2-1; d_gene: TRBD2; v_gene: TRBV5-3; CDR3nt: TGTGCCAGAAGCTGCGGGAGGGGCACCTACAATGAGCAGTTCTTC; CDR3aa: CARSCGRGTYNEQFF
abundance: .; j_gene: TRBJ2-4; d_gene: .; v_gene: TRBV28; CDR3nt: TGTGCCAGCAGTTTAACAGCAAGAACATTAGCCAAAAACATTCAGTACTTC; CDR3aa: CASSLTARTLAKNIQYF
abundance: .; j_gene: TRBJ2-7; d_gene: TRBD1; v_gene: TRBV11-3; CDR3nt: TGTGCCAGCAGCTTAAGGACAGGGGGCGCGTACGAGCAGTACTTC; CDR3aa: CASSLRTGGAYEQYF
abundance: once; j_gene: TRBJ1-5; d_gene: TRBD1; v_gene: TRBV19; CDR3nt: TGTGCCAGTAGTATCTCGGACAGGCCGACAGCCCCTTCCAATCAGCCCCAGCATTTT; CDR3aa: CASSISDRPTAPSNQPQHF
abundance: once; j_gene: TRBJ2-7; d_gene: .; v_gene: TRBV21-1; CDR3nt: TGTGCCAGCAGCAAAGAACCACAGACAGGGACCGAGCAGTACTTC; CDR3aa: CASSKEPQTGTEQYF
abundance: .; j_gene: TRBJ2-3; d_gene: .; v_gene: TRBV7-9; CDR3nt: TGTGCCAGCAGCCCGGTGGACGCCTGGGAGGTAGATACGCAGTATTTT; CDR3aa: CASSPVDAWEVDTQYF
abundance: .; j_gene: TRBJ2-1; d_gene: .; v_gene: TRBV7-9; CDR3nt: TGTGCCAGCAGCTTCAACGACTTATCCTACAATGAGCAGTTCTTC; CDR3aa: CASSFNDLSYNEQFF
abundance: .; j_gene: TRBJ2-1; d_gene: TRBD2; v_gene: TRBV10-2; CDR3nt: TGCGCCAGCAGTGATACTAGCGTTTCCTACAATGAGCAGTTCTTC; CDR3aa: CASSDTSVSYNEQFF
abundance: .; j_gene: TRBJ2-3; d_gene: .; v_gene: TRBV7-2; CDR3nt: TGTGCCAGCAGCTTAGCGCTAAGCACAGATACGCAGTATTTT; CDR3aa: CASSLALSTDTQYF
abundance: once; j_gene: TRBJ2-6; d_gene: TRBD1; v_gene: TRBV28; CDR3nt: TGTGCCAGCAGTCCTATTGCCCTCTTCTTGGACAGGGCTGGGGCCAACGTCCTGACTTTC; CDR3aa: CASSPIALFLDRAGANVLTF
abundance: .; j_gene: TRBJ2-5; d_gene: .; v_gene: TRBV10-1; CDR3nt: TGCGCCAGCAGCGCAGGGATTGGGGAGACCCAGTACTTC; CDR3aa: CASSAGIGETQYF
abundance: .; j_gene: TRBJ1-1; d_gene: .; v_gene: TRBV7-9; CDR3nt: TGTGCCAGTCAAGGAGATAACTCTGAAGCTTTCTTT; CDR3aa: CASQGDNSEAFF
abundance: .; j_gene: TRBJ1-6; d_gene: TRBD1; v_gene: TRBV19; CDR3nt: TGTGCCAGTAGCCCCGACAGGGTAACTTCACCCCTCCACTTT; CDR3aa: CASSPDRVTSPLHF
abundance: .; j_gene: TRBJ1-1; d_gene: .; v_gene: TRBV9; CDR3nt: TGTGCCAGCAGCACACCGCAGGGGCCGCCCCAGAACACTGAAGCTTTCTTT; CDR3aa: CASSTPQGPPQNTEAFF
abundance: .; j_gene: TRBJ2-7; d_gene: .; v_gene: TRBV15; CDR3nt: TGTGCCACCAGCAGAGATCCCGGGACTGCAAACTACGAGCAGTACTTC; CDR3aa: CATSRDPGTANYEQYF
abundance: few; j_gene: TRBJ1-2; d_gene: .; v_gene: TRBV5-1; CDR3nt: TGCGCCAGCAGCTTGGGGGGGCTTGATGGCTACACCTTC; CDR3aa: CASSLGGLDGYTF
abundance: .; j_gene: TRBJ2-7; d_gene: TRBD1; v_gene: TRBV6-6; CDR3nt: TGTGCCAGCACCGGAGGACAGGTCGAGCAGTACTTC; CDR3aa: CASTGGQVEQYF
abundance: .; j_gene: TRBJ1-5; d_gene: TRBD1; v_gene: TRBV30; CDR3nt: TGTGCCTGGAGGGGACAGGGTAATCAGCCCCAGCATTTT; CDR3aa: CAWRGQGNQPQHF
abundance: .; j_gene: TRBJ2-3; d_gene: TRBD2; v_gene: TRBV4-1; CDR3nt: TGCGCCAGCAGCCTAATTAGCGGGGGGGATATAGATACGCAGTATTTT; CDR3aa: CASSLISGGDIDTQYF
abundance: once; j_gene: TRBJ1-2; d_gene: TRBD1; v_gene: TRBV4-2; CDR3nt: TGTGCCAGCAGCCAATCCGTCGGCCCAGGGGGCACTAACTATGGCTACACCTTC; CDR3aa: CASSQSVGPGGTNYGYTF
abundance: .; j_gene: TRBJ2-2; d_gene: .; v_gene: TRBV9; CDR3nt: TGTGCCAGCAGCGTAGCTAGGGAGACCGGGGAGCTGTTTTTT; CDR3aa: CASSVARETGELFF
abundance: .; j_gene: TRBJ2-1; d_gene: TRBD2; v_gene: TRBV10-3; CDR3nt: TGTGCCATCAGTATTGCTAGCGGGGGGGCATATGAGCAGTTCTTC; CDR3aa: CAISIASGGAYEQFF
abundance: .; j_gene: TRBJ1-3; d_gene: TRBD1; v_gene: TRBV5-1; CDR3nt: TGCGCCAGCAGCTTGGTCACAGGGGGTAATGGAAACACCATATATTTT; CDR3aa: CASSLVTGGNGNTIYF
abundance: .; j_gene: TRBJ2-2; d_gene: TRBD1; v_gene: TRBV30; CDR3nt: TGTGCCTGGAGTATCGGCCGGGACAGAGACACCGGGGAGCTGTTTTTT; CDR3aa: CAWSIGRDRDTGELFF
abundance: .; j_gene: TRBJ2-1; d_gene: .; v_gene: TRBV7-9; CDR3nt: TGTGCCAGCAGCTTCGGGTACAATGAGCAGTTCTTC; CDR3aa: CASSFGYNEQFF
abundance: few; j_gene: TRBJ2-7; d_gene: TRBD2; v_gene: TRBV2; CDR3nt: TGTGCCTGGCGGAGACTAGCGAGCTACGAGCAGTACTTC; CDR3aa: CAWRRLASYEQYF
abundance: .; j_gene: TRBJ2-7; d_gene: TRBD2; v_gene: TRBV27; CDR3nt: TGTGCCAGCAGTAAGGTAGCGGGAGGGCAAAACGAGCAGTACTTC; CDR3aa: CASSKVAGGQNEQYF
abundance: .; j_gene: TRBJ1-6; d_gene: .; v_gene: TRBV7-8; CDR3nt: TGTGCCAGCAGCTTAGCGTCCAGGGGAAATTCACCCCTCCACTTT; CDR3aa: CASSLASRGNSPLHF
abundance: .; j_gene: TRBJ1-6; d_gene: TRBD1; v_gene: TRBV10-3; CDR3nt: TGTGCCATCAGTGACGAACAGGGGCGACCCCTCCACTTT; CDR3aa: CAISDEQGRPLHF
abundance: .; j_gene: TRBJ2-2; d_gene: TRBD1; v_gene: TRBV5-4; CDR3nt: TGTGCCAGCAGCTACCTGACAGGGAGCAACACCGGGGAGCTGTTTTTT; CDR3aa: CASSYLTGSNTGELFF
abundance: .; j_gene: TRBJ1-3; d_gene: TRBD1; v_gene: TRBV6-1; CDR3nt: TGTGCCAGCAGTGGATTCAGGGGGCTATCTGGAAACACCATATATTTT; CDR3aa: CASSGFRGLSGNTIYF
abundance: .; j_gene: TRBJ2-3; d_gene: .; v_gene: TRBV5-4; CDR3nt: TGTGCCAGCAGCTCTAGCACAGATACGCAGTATTTT; CDR3aa: CASSSSTDTQYF
abundance: .; j_gene: TRBJ2-1; d_gene: TRBD2; v_gene: TRBV18; CDR3nt: TGTGCCAGCTCACCTCTCGGGACTAGCATTAACAATGAGCAGTTCTTC; CDR3aa: CASSPLGTSINNEQFF
abundance: .; j_gene: TRBJ2-3; d_gene: .; v_gene: TRBV4-3; CDR3nt: TGCGCCAGCAGCCAAGAGAACGGTGCGGGAGATACGCAGTATTTT; CDR3aa: CASSQENGAGDTQYF
abundance: .; j_gene: TRBJ2-1; d_gene: TRBD1; v_gene: TRBV7-2; CDR3nt: TGTGCCAGCAGCTTATTTGGTAGCGAGGGGGCTGGCGAGCAGTTCTTC; CDR3aa: CASSLFGSEGAGEQFF
abundance: .; j_gene: TRBJ2-2; d_gene: TRBD2; v_gene: TRBV9; CDR3nt: TGTGCCAGCAGCGTAGTGACTAGCGGGGGAGTGGGGGAGCTGTTTTTT; CDR3aa: CASSVVTSGGVGELFF
abundance: .; j_gene: TRBJ1-1; d_gene: .; v_gene: TRBV19; CDR3nt: TGTGCCAGTAGTTCCCCGGACACGTTGAACACTGAAGCTTTCTTT; CDR3aa: CASSSPDTLNTEAFF
abundance: .; j_gene: TRBJ2-7; d_gene: .; v_gene: TRBV6-5; CDR3nt: TGTGCCAGCAGTTACGGGGCCGTAACCTACGAGCAGTACTTC; CDR3aa: CASSYGAVTYEQYF
abundance: .; j_gene: TRBJ2-1; d_gene: TRBD2; v_gene: TRBV7-9; CDR3nt: TGTGCCAGCAGCTTAGGTTTGGTGGGGCGGGGGAAGCAGTTCTTC; CDR3aa: CASSLGLVGRGKQFF
abundance: .; j_gene: TRBJ1-5; d_gene: .; v_gene: TRBV28; CDR3nt: TGTGCCAGCAGTAGGACAGATAATAGCAATCAGCCCCAGCATTTT; CDR3aa: CASSRTDNSNQPQHF
abundance: .; j_gene: TRBJ2-7; d_gene: TRBD1; v_gene: TRBV6-6; CDR3nt: TGTGCCACCGGAGACAGGGGGCAGGAGCAGTACTTC; CDR3aa: CATGDRGQEQYF
abundance: once; j_gene: TRBJ2-1; d_gene: TRBD2; v_gene: TRBV6-5; CDR3nt: TGTGCCACGGAGACGCGGCTAGCGGGGGGGAATGAGCAGTTCTTC; CDR3aa: CATETRLAGGNEQFF
abundance: .; j_gene: TRBJ1-1; d_gene: .; v_gene: TRBV11-2; CDR3nt: TGTGCCAGCAGCTTAGGCAACAGGGTGGGCACTGAAGCTTTCTTT; CDR3aa: CASSLGNRVGTEAFF